This entry lists 28 T cell receptor beta chains sequenced from one sample in a study of blood T cells in healthy people across ages. A J-beta primer mix and a sample-barcoded 5' primer were used in a second PCR of roughly 6 to 11 cycles. TCRdb re-analysed the 5' RACE reads in MiXCR, keeping a single row per CDR3 protein. The sample has around 2 million distinct CDR3 sequences; roughly 43% are singletons. Sequenced: blood. Receptors originate from a human donor in good health.

This clonotype has only a few counts. This chain uses TRBV5-1 with TRBJ2-5; D is uncertain. The tail of the sequence fits TRBJ2-7 better, so the J call may be wrong. Germline V gene lookup returns CDR1 SGHRS and CDR2 YFSETQ. The CDR3 is made up of 12 amino acids. CDR3 residues: CASSNSRYEQYF. The CDR3 region has the DNA TGCGCCAGCAGCAACAGTAGATACGAGCAGTACTTC.

The V call is TRBV20-1, the J call TRBJ2-4; D may be TRBD1 or TRBD2 (5 bases each). Germline V gene data show CDR1 as DFQATT and CDR2 as SNEGSKA (reference sequence). V was clipped by 7 bases and J by 0 bases, with 19 bases between them. The length of the CDR3 is 16 residues. As DNA, the CDR3 is TGCAGTGTTCTACCGGGACCAGGACTAGCCAAAAACATTCAGTACTTC. This encodes CSVLPGPGLAKNIQYF.

The chain couples TRBV20-1 to TRBJ2-2, with D perhaps matching TRBD1 (5 bases). The germline gives CDR1 DFQATT, CDR2 SNEGSKA (reference sequence). CDR3 length: 14 amino acids. V dropped 1 base and J dropped 0 bases, with 6 bases sitting between them. The CDR3 DNA follows: TGCAGTGCTAGAGGACAGCCGAACACCGGGGAGCTGTTTTTT. The encoded protein is CSARGQPNTGELFF.

The chain recombines TRBV20-1 with TRBJ2-1; D might be TRBD1 (5 bases). Germline CDR1 DFQATT, CDR2 SNEGSKA (reference sequence). V shed 4 bases and J shed 13 bases, with 20 bases lying between them. The CDR3 loop spans 13 amino acids. The CDR3 protein is CSATKTAQETQFF. The CDR3 DNA is TGCAGTGCTACAAAGACAGCCCAAGAGACCCAGTTCTTC.

The table lists this clonotype with a few counts. V is TRBV7-9 and J is TRBJ1-1; D gene ambiguous. Germline CDR1 SEHNR, CDR2 FQNEAQ (reference sequence). The CDR3 contains 14 residues. The V end was cut by 1 base, the J end by 4 bases, with 10 bases between. CDR3: CASSLGGIPTEAFF. The CDR3 nucleotides read TGTGCCAGCAGCTTAGGTGGTATACCCACTGAAGCTTTCTTT.

This clonotype was detected a few times. This chain connects TRBV5-5 to TRBJ1-2; 9 bases fit TRBD1. Unmatched junction bases numbered 6, after V lost 0 bases and J lost 12 bases. Germline V gene lookup returns CDR1 SGHKS and CDR2 YYEKEE (reference sequence). The CDR3 is 13 residues long. The CDR3 coding sequence is TGTGCCAGCAGCTTGGGACAGGGGGTATATGACACCTTC. Translation: CASSLGQGVYDTF.

This clonotype was counted a few times. CDR3 sequence (DNA): TGCGCCAGCAGCGGCTTGTTAGGGGAGAACACTGAAGCTTTCTTT. Residues: CASSGLLGENTEAFF. This sequence joins TRBV5-1 and TRBJ1-1; tentatively, D is TRBD1 (5 bases). CDR1 SGHRS and CDR2 YFSETQ come from the germline V gene. The CDR3 is 15 amino acids. V dropped 4 bases and J dropped 1 base, with 14 bases sitting between them.

The chain carries TRBV7-9 and TRBJ2-5, with a weak D call TRBD1 (5 bases). Germline CDR1 SEHNR, CDR2 FQNEAQ (reference sequence). V gave up 11 bases and J gave up 0 bases, with 10 bases separating them. The CDR3 covers 12 residues. The CDR3 DNA is TGTGCCGGATCAGGGAACCAAGAGACCCAGTACTTC. This sequence encodes CAGSGNQETQYF.

This chain joins TRBV9 and TRBJ2-7; no firm D call. CDR1 is SGDLS and CDR2 is YYNGEE in the germline V gene. Trimming cost V 0 bases and J 6 bases, with 7 bases left between them. The CDR3 length is 12 residues. DNA for the CDR3: TGTGCCAGCAGCGTAGTGGGCCGCGAGCAGTACTTC. It codes for CASSVVGREQYF.

The chain joins TRBV6-2 or TRBV6-3 to TRBJ1-2, with 9 bases identical to TRBD1. The CDR3 extends over 15 amino acids. The germline gives CDR1 MNHEY, CDR2 SVGEGT. V shed 0 bases, J shed 9 bases, and the junction held 8 bases outside the gene matches. The CDR3, as DNA: TGTGCCAGCAGTTACTCCCCTTCGACAGGGGGAAGCTACACCTTC. This translates into CASSYSPSTGGSYTF.

This clonotype has just one count. V gene TRBV6-5 combines with J gene TRBJ1-1; D not certain. Trimming removed 9 bases at V and 0 bases at J, with 14 bases between. In germline, CDR1 is MNHEY, CDR2 SVGAGI. The CDR3 runs to 14 residues. The CDR3 spells CASHESGLNTEAFF. In nucleotides, the CDR3 is TGTGCCAGTCACGAATCTGGGCTGAACACTGAAGCTTTCTTT.

The CDR3 reads CASRPRTGGETQYF. The CDR3 nucleotides are TGTGCCAGCAGACCCCGGACAGGCGGAGAGACCCAGTACTTC. The rearrangement uses TRBV28 and TRBJ2-5; TRBD1 matches at 7 bases. The CDR3 is 14 residues long. The germline V gene encodes CDR1 MDHEN and CDR2 SYDVKM. V was pared by 6 bases and J by 4 bases, with 8 bases of the junction left unmatched.

This clonotype is a singleton in its sample. The CDR3 region is CSAAGQNSDSYEQYF. CDR3 sequence (DNA): TGCAGTGCCGCCGGACAGAATTCCGACTCCTACGAGCAGTACTTC. The chain combines TRBV20-1 with TRBJ2-7, with TRBD1 as a possible D gene (6 bases). From germline, CDR1 is DFQATT and CDR2 SNEGSKA (reference sequence). Trimming pared 6 bases from V and 0 bases from J, leaving 18 bases between. The CDR3 is 15 residues long.

The gene calls are TRBV4-1 and TRBJ1-1, with D possibly being TRBD1 (6 bases). Germline V gene sequence: CDR1 MGHRA, CDR2 YSYEKL. With 4 bases removed from V and 3 bases from J, the gap between germline ends came to 18 bases. The CDR3 covers 16 residues. The CDR3 nucleotides read TGCGCCAGCAGCCTCGGGCGGGGGGCTAGGGACACTGAAGCTTTCTTT. Protein: CASSLGRGARDTEAFF.

This clonotype was counted a few times. A read error may produce the germline difference seen at one junction end. The genes are TRBV7-9 and TRBJ1-1; no clear D gene. The germline gives CDR1 SEHNR, CDR2 FQNEAQ (reference sequence). This CDR3 has 12 residues. The CDR3 DNA is TGCGCCAGCACCCCGGGAGGCACTGAAGCTTTCTTT. Protein sequence: CASTPGGTEAFF.

The chain links TRBV5-1 to TRBJ2-7, with 11 nucleotides matching TRBD1. The ends lost 0 bases at V and 2 bases at J; junction bases unmatched: 13. CDR3 length: 19 residues. CDR1 is SGHRS, CDR2 YFSETQ, per germline. This CDR3 reads CASSLGSFIMGQGAYEQYF. CDR3 bases: TGCGCCAGCAGCTTGGGTTCATTCATTATGGGACAGGGGGCCTACGAGCAGTACTTC.

This chain joins TRBV2 and TRBJ1-2; D is unclear. Trimming left V 7 bases short and J 4 bases short, with 16 bases between. This CDR3 region has 14 residues. CDR1 is SNHLY, CDR2 FYNNEI, per germline. Written as DNA, the CDR3 is TGTGCCAGCAAGGCTAGCACAGCTGGCTATGGCTACACCTTC. Encoded protein: CASKASTAGYGYTF. Full variable domain (outside the CDR3, taken from reference TRBV2 and TRBJ1-2): EPEVTQTPSHQVTQMGQEVILRCVPISNHLYFYWYRQILGQKVEFLVSFYNNEISEKSEIFDDQFSVERPDGSNFTLKIRSTKLEDSAMYFCASKASTAGYGYTFGSGTRLTVV.

Only a few counts were recorded for this clonotype. This chain links TRBV7-9 with TRBJ2-7; 9 bases are shared with TRBD1. The CDR3 sequence is 15 residues long. J lost 6 bases, V lost 5 bases, and 11 bases had no gene match. Germline CDR1 SEHNR, CDR2 FQNEAQ (reference sequence). The CDR3 loop is CASSPSGTGSFEQYF. The DNA for the CDR3 is TGTGCCAGCAGCCCATCCGGGACAGGGTCTTTCGAGCAGTACTTC.

A few counts support this clonotype. V usage is TRBV7-2 and J usage is TRBJ2-5, with 10 bases identical to TRBD1. The V gene's germline CDR1 is SGHTA and CDR2 FQGNSA. Trimming at V came to 4 bases and at J to 5 bases, leaving 7 bases not matched to a gene. CDR3 size: 15 residues. CDR3 loop: CASSSMTGGWETQYF. CDR3 bases: TGTGCCAGCAGCTCTATGACAGGGGGCTGGGAGACCCAGTACTTC.

In regard to this clonotype: The junction differs from germline at one of its ends, possibly a read error. The chain links TRBV12-3 or TRBV12-4 to TRBJ1-5; no reliable D call. The CDR3 totals 13 residues. CDR3 sequence (DNA): TGTGCCAGCAGTTTCGCAGATAATCAGCCTCAGCATTTT. Translated: CASSFADNQPQHF.

The chain employs TRBV10-3 and TRBJ2-5; weak D call: TRBD1 (6 bases). The CDR3 has 15 residues. Trimming cost V 8 bases and J 3 bases, with 19 bases left between them. Germline V gene sequence: CDR1 ENHRY, CDR2 SYGVKD. The CDR3 sequence: CAIRKTQGLEETQYF. The CDR3 nucleotides read TGTGCCATCCGCAAAACTCAGGGGTTGGAAGAGACCCAGTACTTC.

This clonotype turned up a few times. The chain has TRBV7-9 and TRBJ1-2; D is undetermined. Germline-derived CDR1 and CDR2 are SEHNR and FQNEAQ (reference sequence). Trimming shortened V by 4 bases and J by 3 bases, and 9 bases separated the two germline ends. The CDR3 runs 13 residues. CDR3 protein: CASSWLVDYGYTF. The CDR3 DNA reads as TGTGCCAGCAGCTGGTTAGTGGACTATGGCTACACCTTC. The variable domain in full, completed from reference TRBV7-9 and TRBJ1-2, reads DTGVSQNPRHKITKRGQNVTFRCDPISEHNRLYWYRQTLGQGPEFLTYFQNEAQLEKSRLLSDRFSAERPKGSFSTLEIQRTEQGDSAMYLCASSWLVDYGYTFGSGTRLTVV.

The rearrangement links TRBV13 to TRBJ1-1; D unresolved. Per germline, CDR1 PRHDT and CDR2 FYEKMQ (reference sequence). Trimming removed 2 bases at V and 5 bases at J, with 12 bases between. The CDR3 runs to 14 residues. CDR3 sequence (DNA): TGTGCCAGCAGCTTAAAACCGCGGGGAACTGAAGCTTTCTTT. Protein: CASSLKPRGTEAFF.

The chain links TRBV20-1 to TRBJ2-3; D is ambiguous. Between the trimmed V and J ends, which lost 0 bases and 1 base, there was a span of 14 bases. CDR3 length: 16 amino acids. Germline lookup yields CDR1 DFQATT and CDR2 SNEGSKA (reference sequence). The CDR3 here is CSARDSLAAGTDTQYF. CDR3 DNA sequence: TGCAGTGCTAGAGATAGTTTGGCGGCCGGCACAGATACGCAGTATTTT.

This clonotype was recorded a few times. The chain combines TRBV7-9 with TRBJ2-7, with 7 bases fitting TRBD1. CDR1 is SEHNR, CDR2 FQNEAQ, per germline (reference sequence). Trimming took 1 base from V and 2 from J; bases not matched to a gene: 8. The CDR3 totals 16 residues. The CDR3 DNA follows: TGTGCCAGCAGCTTAGTAGAGGCCAGGGGGACCTACGAGCAGTACTTC. Residues: CASSLVEARGTYEQYF.

This chain joins TRBV27 and TRBJ2-7; 12 nucleotides align to TRBD1. J lost 5 bases, V lost 6 bases, and 14 bases had no gene match. This CDR3 is built from 17 residues. In germline, CDR1 is MNHEY, CDR2 SMNVEV (reference sequence). The CDR3 DNA sequence: TGTGCCAGCAGCCCCCTAGTACCGGGACAGGGGGCTGACGAGCAGTACTTC. Its protein product is CASSPLVPGQGADEQYF.

The chain uses TRBV10-3 and TRBJ2-7; 9 bases map to TRBD1. The CDR3 contains 14 residues. V shed 7 bases, J shed 0 bases, and the junction held 4 bases outside the gene matches. In germline, CDR1 is ENHRY, CDR2 SYGVKD. The CDR3, as DNA: TGTGCCATCACCGGGACAGGGAACTCCTACGAGCAGTACTTC. The encoded protein is CAITGTGNSYEQYF.

The CDR3 nucleotides read TGTGCCAGCATGGGTAGTCAAGAGACCCAGTACTTC. Amino acids: CASMGSQETQYF. J is TRBJ2-5 and V is TRBV6-2 or TRBV6-3; D unclear. CDR3 length equals 12 residues. V was clipped by 7 bases and J by 2 bases, with 8 bases between them. The germline V gene encodes CDR1 MNHEY and CDR2 SVGEGT.